These 2 T cell receptor beta chains came from one sample sequenced in a study of cytomegalovirus exposure and HLA in healthy donors. Libraries were prepared by immunoSEQ multiplex PCR; TCRdb keeps only in-frame clonotypes and omits some of them. This table has about 160,000 clones, 86% appearing once. The specimen was PBMCs. Receptors originate from a young woman in good health and CMV-seronegative.

This clone appeared once. V and J are TRBV5-1 and TRBJ2-2; 7 bases match TRBD1. CDR3 length: 17 amino acids. From germline, CDR1 is SGHRS and CDR2 YFSETQ. V shed 4 bases and J 3 bases; nucleotides not matched to a gene: 12. The CDR3 spells CASSAFTGAGDTGELFF. CDR3 nucleotides: TGCGCCAGCAGCGCCTTTACAGGGGCAGGGGACACCGGGGAGCTGTTTTTT.

The chain combines TRBV5-4 with TRBJ2-7; tentatively, D is TRBD2 (6 bases). The germline CDR1 and CDR2 sequences are SGHNT and YYREEE (reference sequence). This CDR3 has 13 residues. Trimming left V 9 bases short and J 5 bases short, with 18 bases between. The CDR3 region is CATGGPRGDEQYF. CDR3 DNA sequence: TGTGCCACCGGGGGACCCCGGGGAGACGAGCAGTACTTC.